The clone carrying this T cell receptor (beta chain) was observed at least ten times. What it binds is unknown. This sample was taken from a study of human T cells and chemical hapten exposure. General observations from the study: Sensitizing to DPC left TCRs with a frequency above 1 in 1000 unaltered.

This CDR3 region has 13 residues. V lost 3 bases to trimming and J lost 6 bases, with 9 bases between them. The germline CDR1 and CDR2 sequences are MNHNY and SVGAGI (reference sequence). During construction of the library, unique molecular identifiers were attached to individual cDNA molecules for quantitative, reproducible TCR counting. MiXCR, applied by TCRdb to the RACE reads, yields one record per CDR3 protein. The sample shows 200,000 to 300,000 distinct CDR3 sequences, approximately 8.6% of them seen only once. Time point: pre-sensitization, week 0. Treatment described: therapeutic diphenylcyclopropenone sensitization with weekly scalp DPC. Suited to DPC and affected by alopecia, the donors ranged from 18 to 70 years old.

This sample comprised whole blood, obtained in connection with sensitization to the hapten diphenylcyclopropenone (DPC). The TCR originated in a woman aged 40 to 55 with alopecia areata. Some clones in this sample may be carry-over from other donors' samples. V is TRBV6-6 and J is TRBJ2-4; the D call may be TRBD1 or TRBD2 (5 bases each). This CDR3 is CASSYKGRNIQYF. DNA for the CDR3: TGTGCCAGCAGTTATAAGGGGAGAAACATTCAGTACTTC.